This TCR beta chain came from a study of CD8+ T cells in alopecia areata. The germline V gene has CDR1 PRHDT and CDR2 FYEKMQ (reference sequence). This CDR3 is 11 amino acids long. V was cut by 3 bases and J by 5 bases, with 5 bases left in between. Overall study results and limits: Elevated clonality characterized lesional scalp relative to normal scalp, particularly in alopecia totalis/universalis.

The sample holds one count of this clone. Its antigen is unidentified. Sequencing used cDNA as its template, made by extracting RNA and reverse transcribing it. Only in-frame clones appear in the TCRdb table, and some are missing; sequencing was by immunoSEQ multiplex PCR. Here the sample spans roughly 250,000 clones, approximately 61% being singletons. The chain joins TRBV13 to TRBJ2-7; the D is unclear. This sequence originates from a human donor with alopecia areata. The material was CD4+ T cells sorted from blood, obtained at week 0. As DNA, the CDR3 is TGTGCCAGCAGCTTTGGGCACGAGCAGTACTTC. Its protein product is CASSFGHEQYF.